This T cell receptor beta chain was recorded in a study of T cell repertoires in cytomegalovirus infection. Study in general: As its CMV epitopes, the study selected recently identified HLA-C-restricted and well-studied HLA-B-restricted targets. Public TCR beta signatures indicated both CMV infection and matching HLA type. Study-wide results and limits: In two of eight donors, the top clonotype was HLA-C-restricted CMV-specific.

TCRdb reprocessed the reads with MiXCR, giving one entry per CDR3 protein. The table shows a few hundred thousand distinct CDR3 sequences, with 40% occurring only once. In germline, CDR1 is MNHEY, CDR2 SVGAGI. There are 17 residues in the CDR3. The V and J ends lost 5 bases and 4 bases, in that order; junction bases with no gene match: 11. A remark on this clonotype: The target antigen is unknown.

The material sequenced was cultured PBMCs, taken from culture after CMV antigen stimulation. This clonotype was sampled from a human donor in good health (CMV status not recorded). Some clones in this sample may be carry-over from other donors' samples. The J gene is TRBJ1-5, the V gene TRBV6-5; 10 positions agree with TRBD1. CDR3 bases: TGTGCCAGCAGTCCTCGAGCGGGACAGGGGATGAATCAGCCCCAGCATTTT. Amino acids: CASSPRAGQGMNQPQHF.